This TCR beta chain was identified during a study of cytomegalovirus exposure and HLA in healthy donors. Study results and limitations: Fewer N-insertions (relative to the roughly 670-donor mean) were reportedly seen in an Asian-associated ancestry cluster in a later analysis. A later analysis linked a missense variant in DCLRE1C to the trimming of TCR beta V and J genes. In a later analysis, HLA-associated TCR beta chains were more clonally expanded than equally common others.

The CDR3 spans 13 residues. From germline, CDR1 is LNHDA and CDR2 SQIVND (reference sequence). V gave up 6 bases and J gave up 6 bases, with 15 bases separating them. This clone was seen just once. Its specificity is unknown. The PCR ran on 60 Vbeta and 13 Jbeta primers. Per the original methods: Roughly 81 million unique TCR beta chains, roughly 12 million shared, were counted in a later analysis. Sequencing used immunoSEQ multiplex PCR; TCRdb keeps in-frame clones, though not all of them. That table gives V, J and clone size, and the DNA gave D and trimming. The table includes around 150,000 clones, approximately 67% detected once.

This receptor was obtained from a woman in her sixties or seventies in good health and CMV-seronegative. The specimen sequenced was PBMCs. The chain combines TRBV19 with TRBJ2-7; tentatively, D is TRBD1 (6 bases). The CDR3 DNA is TGTGCCAGTAGCCAGACAGGTATGGGCGAGCAGTACTTC. Translated: CASSQTGMGEQYF.